The 20 T cell receptor beta chains below all came from one sample that was sequenced in a study of blood T cells in healthy people across ages. Primers used in a second PCR of roughly 7 to 12 cycles were a sample-barcoded 5' primer and a J-beta primer mix. Via MiXCR, TCRdb re-called the 5' RACE reads, giving one row per CDR3 protein. Counted here are about 1.7 million distinct CDR3 sequences, 28% occurring once; the ten biggest clones make up more than 6%. Source material: blood. The source of these receptors is a woman aged 25 to 39 in good health.

This clonotype came up a few times. The chain has TRBV10-1 and TRBJ2-7; 9 nucleotides match TRBD1. Germline CDR1 WNHNN, CDR2 SYGVQD (reference sequence). The V gene end was trimmed by 8 bases and the J gene end by 6 bases; junction bases not matched to a gene: 8. The CDR3 has 13 amino acids. The CDR3 here is CASRDRVVGEQYF. CDR3 bases: TGCGCCAGCCGGGACAGGGTAGTCGGCGAGCAGTACTTC.

This chain uses TRBV7-6 with TRBJ2-6; D is possibly TRBD2 (6 bases). Germline CDR1 is SGHVS and CDR2 is FNYEAQ. Trimming cost V 3 bases and J 0 bases, with 12 bases left between them. This CDR3 has 17 amino acids. This chain's CDR3 is CASSFRGGDSGANVLTF. The CDR3 DNA sequence: TGTGCCAGCAGCTTCCGGGGCGGGGACTCTGGGGCCAACGTCCTGACTTTC.

The CDR3: CASRGGQGSYEQYF. In nucleotides, the CDR3 is TGTGCCAGCAGGGGCGGACAGGGGAGCTACGAGCAGTACTTC. V gene TRBV6-2 or TRBV6-3 combines with J gene TRBJ2-7; TRBD1 agrees at 9 bases. This CDR3 has 14 residues. V dropped 6 bases and J dropped 3; count of bases not matched to a gene: 6. The germline V gene has CDR1 MNHEY and CDR2 SVGEGT.

At least ten counts were recorded for this clonotype. V usage is TRBV3-1 and J usage is TRBJ2-7, with unresolved D. V dropped 3 bases and J dropped 0 bases, with 6 bases sitting between them. CDR3 length equals 13 residues. Germline CDR1 and CDR2: LGHDT and YNNKEL (reference sequence). The CDR3 reads CASSHGLSYEQYF. The DNA of the CDR3 is TGTGCCAGCAGCCATGGGCTCTCCTACGAGCAGTACTTC.

This clonotype was counted between two and nine times. Possible read error: a much larger clone is one base away. The chain recombines TRBV11-2 with TRBJ2-5, with D hard to call. Looked up from germline, CDR1 is SGHAT and CDR2 is FQNNGV. The CDR3 spans 14 residues. Trimming took off 1 base at V and 2 bases at J, with 8 bases between the two ends. The CDR3 DNA reads as TGTGCCAGCAGCTTAGTGGGTTTTCAAGAGACCCAGTACTTC. It yields the protein CASSLVGFQETQYF.

In its sample, this clonotype was seen a few times. The chain employs TRBV10-3 and TRBJ2-5; 14 bases map to TRBD2. With the DNA end fitting TRBJ2-7 better, the J assignment may be wrong. CDR3 length: 17 amino acids. Germline V gene data show CDR1 as ENHRY and CDR2 as SYGVKD. CDR3 in DNA: TGTGCCATCAGATCCGGGACTAGCGGGAGATTCTTGGACGAGCAGTACTTC. Translating gives CAIRSGTSGRFLDEQYF.

This clonotype came up a few times. The chain uses TRBV7-9 and TRBJ2-5; possible D gene TRBD2, 6 bases. Germline assignment: CDR1 SEHNR and CDR2 FQNEAQ (reference sequence). With 5 bases removed from V and 11 bases from J, the gap between germline ends came to 27 bases. CDR3 size: 16 residues. The CDR3 DNA follows: TGTGCCAGCAGCCGAGTGACACTCACCGCTTCGGGAGAGCAGTACTTC. This translates into CASSRVTLTASGEQYF.

The chain combines TRBV5-1 with TRBJ2-5; 8 bases agree with TRBD2. The CDR3 consists of 14 residues. The germline V gene has CDR1 SGHRS and CDR2 YFSETQ. The J segment lost 5 bases and the V segment lost 4 bases, leaving 7 bases of the junction unmatched. The CDR3 DNA reads as TGCGCCAGCAGCCGCGGGACTAGTGAGGAGACCCAGTACTTC. Amino acids: CASSRGTSEETQYF.

This clonotype has a count of ten or more. This chain joins TRBV20-1 and TRBJ1-2; TRBD1 matches at 9 bases. Germline V gives CDR1 DFQATT, CDR2 SNEGSKA (reference sequence). With V trimmed by 6 bases and J by 7 bases, 6 bases remained unmatched. The length of the CDR3 is 12 residues. Here the CDR3 reads CSAETGGGGYTF. The CDR3 nucleotides read TGCAGTGCGGAAACAGGGGGCGGTGGCTACACCTTC.

With regard to this clonotype: One end of the junction does not line up with germline, which may come from a read error. J is TRBJ1-1 and V is TRBV7-2; D is ambiguous. The CDR3 spans 13 residues. Germline loops: CDR1 SGHTA, CDR2 FQGNSA. The CDR3 reads CAGSLTMNTEAFF. The CDR3 bases are TGTGCCGGCAGCTTAACAATGAACACTGAAGCTTTCTTT.

The CDR3 region is CASSPRQARRTEAFF. The DNA for the CDR3 is TGTGCCAGCAGCCCTCGACAGGCCCGGAGGACTGAAGCTTTCTTT. The rearrangement uses TRBV11-2 and TRBJ1-1, with a tentative D call TRBD1 (6 bases). Germline CDR1 SGHAT, CDR2 FQNNGV. V shed 5 bases and J shed 5 bases, with 18 bases lying between them. The CDR3 contains 15 residues.

The chain couples TRBV20-1 to TRBJ2-5, with 9 bases lining up with TRBD2. CDR1 is DFQATT and CDR2 is SNEGSKA in the germline V gene (reference sequence). The CDR3 sequence is 14 residues long. The J segment lost 11 bases and the V segment lost 1 base, leaving 11 bases of the junction unmatched. CDR3: CSARGSGGPREQYF. The CDR3 region has the DNA TGCAGTGCTAGAGGTAGCGGGGGCCCTCGTGAGCAGTACTTC.

CDR3 amino acids: CASSETGTGATDTQYF. The CDR3 region has the DNA TGTGCCAGCAGCGAAACCGGGACAGGGGCCACAGATACGCAGTATTTT. The V call is TRBV7-3, the J call TRBJ2-3; 10 bases line up with TRBD1. V shed 5 bases, J shed 2 bases, and the junction held 7 bases outside the gene matches. Germline CDR1 is SGHTA and CDR2 is FQGTGA. The CDR3 runs 16 residues.

J is TRBJ1-4 and V is TRBV28, with D possibly TRBD1 on 6 matching bases. V shed 2 bases and J shed 8 bases, with 15 bases lying between them. This CDR3 spans 15 amino acids. Looked up from germline, CDR1 is MDHEN and CDR2 is SYDVKM. The DNA of the CDR3 is TGTGCCAGCAGTTTAGAGTATGGGGGCACAGAAAAACTGTTTTTT. It yields the protein CASSLEYGGTEKLFF.

This clonotype was recorded many times. The rearrangement uses TRBV7-9 and TRBJ2-5, with D tentatively TRBD2 (5 bases). Germline CDR1 reads SEHNR; CDR2 reads FQNEAQ (reference sequence). This CDR3 region has 14 residues. Trimming left V 1 base short and J 3 bases short, with 9 bases between. Here the CDR3 reads CASSLEEVKETQYF. The CDR3, as DNA: TGTGCCAGCAGCTTAGAGGAGGTGAAAGAGACCCAGTACTTC.

Comments on this clonotype: An end of the junction does not agree with germline; a read error may underlie this. The V and J genes are TRBV7-2 and TRBJ2-3, with TRBD2 as a possible D gene (5 bases). This CDR3 contains 15 residues. Germline loops: CDR1 SGHTA, CDR2 FQGNSA. Here the CDR3 DNA reads TGTGCCGGCAGCTTAGGAGGTACAGTCACAGATACGCAGTATTTT. Its protein is CAGSLGGTVTDTQYF.

Comments on this clonotype: A much larger clone lies a single base off, so this may be a read error. V and J are TRBV29-1 and TRBJ2-7; D call uncertain. The V end was cut by 4 bases, the J end by 2 bases, with 18 bases between. This CDR3 spans 15 amino acids. CDR1 and CDR2 from the germline V gene are SQVTM and ANQGSEA. CDR3 sequence (DNA): TGCAGCGTTGGATCCCGTCTCAATAAGCCCTACGAGCAGTACTTC. It yields the protein CSVGSRLNKPYEQYF.

V is TRBV6-2 or TRBV6-3 and J is TRBJ2-1; no definite D call. The V and J ends lost 7 bases and 7 bases respectively, with 8 bases between them. CDR3 length equals 11 residues. Germline V CDR1 and CDR2: MNHEY, SVGEGT. CDR3 residues: CASTVRNEQFF. The CDR3 nucleotides are TGTGCCAGCACGGTTAGAAATGAGCAGTTCTTC.

This clonotype was counted between two and nine times. The chain carries TRBV28 and TRBJ1-5, with 12 bases identical to TRBD1. V lost 6 bases to trimming and J lost 9 bases; unmatched junction nucleotides: 6. The CDR3 spans 14 residues. From germline, CDR1 is MDHEN and CDR2 SYDVKM. CDR3 sequence: CASSGTGGLRPQHF. The CDR3 bases are TGTGCCAGCAGCGGGACAGGGGGCCTGCGGCCCCAGCATTTT.

The chain is built from TRBV28 and TRBJ1-1; D possibly corresponds to TRBD1 (5 bases). Germline-derived CDR1 and CDR2 are MDHEN and SYDVKM. V was shortened by 5 bases and J by 1 base, with 14 bases between the two germline ends. The CDR3 extends over 15 amino acids. The CDR3 spells CASSPLRGSNTEAFF. The CDR3 nucleotides read TGTGCCAGCAGTCCATTAAGGGGATCGAACACTGAAGCTTTCTTT.